The 19 T cell receptor beta chains in this list originate from one sample, sequenced in a study of blood T cell repertoires in COVID-19. Profiling relied on immunoSEQ multiplex PCR, and the TCRdb table lists in-frame clones only, not all of them. The sample lists hundreds of thousands of clones, roughly 76% occurring once. Sequencing used peripheral blood. Every receptor here comes from a woman of 80 years or more with COVID-19, enrolled during active disease.

This chain joins TRBV4-1 and TRBJ1-2; the D gene is possibly TRBD1 (6 bases). Germline V CDR1 and CDR2: MGHRA, YSYEKL. This CDR3 is 13 amino acids long. Deletions cut 7 bases from V and 8 bases from J, with 17 bases between. The chain's CDR3 is CASKGRGLRGYTF. The CDR3 DNA is TGCGCCAGCAAGGGGAGGGGGTTGAGGGGCTACACCTTC.

This rearrangement joins TRBV30 to TRBJ2-3, with D tentatively TRBD2 (7 bases). From germline, CDR1 is GTSNPN and CDR2 SVGIG (reference sequence). The length of the CDR3 is 11 residues. The V end was cut by 0 bases, the J end by 14 bases, with 12 bases between. CDR3 residues: CAWSVVGGLYF. CDR3 coding DNA: TGTGCCTGGAGTGTTGTCGGGGGGCTGTATTTT. The full variable domain, with the rest looked up from reference TRBV30 and TRBJ2-3, is SQTIHQWPATLVQPVGSPLSLECTVEGTSNPNLYWYRQAAGRGLQLLFYSVGIGQISSEVPQNLSASRPQDRQFILSSKKLLLSDSGFYLCAWSVVGGLYFGPGTRLTVL.

The chain has TRBV10-3 and TRBJ1-2; D might be TRBD1 (5 bases). The CDR3 is 13 residues long. Germline lookup yields CDR1 ENHRY and CDR2 SYGVKD. Trimming cost V 4 bases and J 6 bases, with 12 bases left between them. DNA for the CDR3: TGTGCCATCAGTGGGGGGGGATTCGATGGCTACACCTTC. This gives the protein CAISGGGFDGYTF.

The chain is built from TRBV28 and TRBJ1-5, with D hard to call. Germline CDR1 and CDR2: MDHEN and SYDVKM. Trimming stripped 2 bases from V and 10 bases from J, with 12 bases between. The CDR3 covers 13 residues. DNA of the CDR3: TGTGCCAGCAGTTTAGGAGACCCCCGCCCCCAGCATTTT. Its protein product is CASSLGDPRPQHF. Variable domain in full (rest from reference TRBV28 and TRBJ1-5): DVKVTQSSRYLVKRTGEKVFLECVQDMDHENMFWYRQDPGLGLRLIYFSYDVKMKEKGDIPEGYSVSREKKERFSLILESASTNQTSMYLCASSLGDPRPQHFGDGTRLSIL.

The rearrangement joins TRBV7-3 to TRBJ1-2; D unresolved. The germline V gene has CDR1 SGHTA and CDR2 FQGTGA. V was trimmed by 3 bases and J by 8 bases, leaving 13 bases between them. This CDR3 contains 13 residues. CDR3 coding DNA: TGTGCCAGCAGCTTGGGCGCCCGAAAAGGCTACACCTTC. This encodes CASSLGARKGYTF. The complete variable domain, with remaining parts taken from reference TRBV7-3 and TRBJ1-2, reads GAGVSQTPSNKVTEKGKYVELRCDPISGHTALYWYRQSLGQGPEFLIYFQGTGAADDSGLPNDRFFAVRPEGSVSTLKIQRTERGDSAVYLCASSLGARKGYTFGSGTRLTVV.

As concerns this clone: At the DNA level, this CDR3 is encoded by other sequences in the same sample as well. The V and J genes are TRBV7-2 and TRBJ2-1; 8 bases align to TRBD2. CDR3 length: 15 amino acids. The germline V gene has CDR1 SGHTA and CDR2 FQGNSA. With 6 bases clipped from V and 1 base from J, the junction kept 5 bases outside the gene matches. The CDR3 DNA is TGTGCCAGCAGTTCCGGGACTAGGTCCTACAATGAGCAGTTCTTC. This gives the protein CASSSGTRSYNEQFF.

The chain uses TRBV5-6 and TRBJ1-5; maybe TRBD1 (5 bases). Trimming pared 0 bases from V and 6 bases from J, leaving 13 bases between. The CDR3 runs 15 residues. The V gene's germline CDR1 is SGHDT and CDR2 YYEEEE. CDR3 region: CASSLAGGDSQPQHF. CDR3 DNA: TGTGCCAGCAGCTTGGCGGGGGGAGACAGTCAGCCCCAGCATTTT.

The chain combines TRBV6-1 with TRBJ2-5, with D maybe TRBD2 (6 bases). The V gene lost 3 bases and the J gene lost 7 bases, with 15 bases spanning the gap. The CDR3 extends over 14 amino acids. CDR1 MNHNS and CDR2 SASEGT come from the germline V gene. This CDR3 is CASSDLYGGGTQYF. In DNA form, the CDR3 reads TGTGCCAGCAGTGACCTTTACGGGGGAGGGACCCAGTACTTC.

The chain links TRBV7-3 to TRBJ1-1; tentative D call: TRBD1 (6 bases). V lost 5 bases and J 4 bases, leaving 11 bases between the germline ends. The germline V gene has CDR1 SGHTA and CDR2 FQGTGA. The CDR3 runs to 13 residues. CDR3 loop: CASSRFRGTEAFF. DNA of the CDR3: TGTGCCAGCAGCCGATTCAGGGGCACTGAAGCTTTCTTT.

A single count supports this clone. The rearrangement uses TRBV27 and TRBJ1-4, with D tentatively TRBD1 (5 bases). V lost 5 bases and J 0 bases, leaving 19 bases between the germline ends. The CDR3 spans 18 residues. Germline V CDR1 and CDR2: MNHEY, SMNVEV (reference sequence). The CDR3 coding sequence is TGTGCCAGCAGTCCCTTGCGATCCGACAGTGCAACTAATGAAAAACTGTTTTTT. Translated, it gives CASSPLRSDSATNEKLFF.

This clone was observed a few times. The chain is built from TRBV2 and TRBJ1-1; 8 nucleotides match TRBD1. Germline-derived CDR1 and CDR2 are SNHLY and FYNNEI. With V trimmed by 5 bases and J by 3 bases, 5 bases remained unmatched. This CDR3 region has 14 residues. In nucleotides, the CDR3 is TGTGCCAGCAGTAAGCAGGGGGCGGACACTGAAGCTTTCTTT. Translation gives CASSKQGADTEAFF.

About this clone: A read error may account for a junction end that differs from germline. This rearrangement joins TRBV2 to TRBJ2-1, with 8 positions matching TRBD1. CDR1 and CDR2 (germline): SNHLY, FYNNEI. The length of the CDR3 is 14 residues. CDR3 bases: TGTGCCAGCAGAAGGACAGGGTCCTTCAATGAGCAGTTCTTC. This translates into CASRRTGSFNEQFF.

The V call is TRBV4-1, the J call TRBJ2-5; no definite D call. There are 14 residues in the CDR3. Trimming took 0 bases from V and 1 from J, leaving 6 bases between them. Germline CDR1 MGHRA, CDR2 YSYEKL. In nucleotides, the CDR3 is TGCGCCAGCAGCCAAGACCGGGTCCAAGAGACCCAGTACTTC. As protein: CASSQDRVQETQYF.

This clone showed up just a few times. The chain couples TRBV5-1 to TRBJ2-2; D not certain. Germline V gene sequence: CDR1 SGHRS, CDR2 YFSETQ. The CDR3 loop spans 15 amino acids. Trimming stripped 1 base from V and 2 bases from J, with 9 bases between. CDR3 in amino acids: CASSLMGLNTGELFF. CDR3 sequence (DNA): TGCGCCAGCAGCTTGATGGGCCTTAACACCGGGGAGCTGTTTTTT.

CDR3 amino acids: CASSSGQGARRETQYF. CDR3 coding DNA: TGTGCCAGCAGCTCCGGACAGGGGGCGCGCCGGGAGACCCAGTACTTC. The gene calls are TRBV7-9 and TRBJ2-5; 11 bases map to TRBD1. The CDR3 contains 16 residues. The germline CDR1 and CDR2 sequences are SEHNR and FQNEAQ (reference sequence). Losses at the gene ends were 4 bases for V and 5 bases for J; bases not matched to a gene: 9.

In this sample, this clone turned up once. The chain combines TRBV6-5 with TRBJ1-2, with 7 bases lining up with TRBD1. The CDR3 is made up of 12 amino acids. CDR1 is MNHEY and CDR2 is SVGAGI in the germline V gene. J gave up 7 bases and V 6 bases, and 5 bases lay outside the gene matches. CDR3 DNA sequence: TGTGCCAGCAGCCAGGGGGAGATTGGCTACACCTTC. This codes for CASSQGEIGYTF.

Only a few counts were recorded for this clone. The chain couples TRBV19 to TRBJ2-7; 10 nucleotides line up with TRBD2. Trimming at V came to 3 bases and at J to 3 bases, leaving 11 bases not matched to a gene. CDR1 and CDR2 (germline): LNHDA, SQIVND (reference sequence). The CDR3 covers 17 residues. The chain's CDR3 is CASSIAAASGSIYEQYF. The CDR3, as DNA: TGTGCCAGTAGTATCGCGGCGGCTAGCGGGAGTATCTACGAGCAGTACTTC.

The J gene is TRBJ1-3, the V gene TRBV3-1 (or the pseudogene TRBV3-2); D uncertain. V was trimmed by 4 bases and J by 0 bases, leaving 7 bases between them. The CDR3 has 14 amino acids. Germline V gives CDR1 LGHDT, CDR2 YNNKEL (reference sequence). The chain's CDR3 is CASSRLSSGNTIYF. DNA of the CDR3: TGTGCCAGCAGCCGACTGAGCTCTGGAAACACCATATATTTT.

The chain combines TRBV19 with TRBJ1-2, with TRBD1 matching over 8 bases. CDR3 length: 13 residues. V shed 7 bases, J shed 7 bases, and the junction held 8 bases outside the gene matches. Germline V CDR1 and CDR2: LNHDA, SQIVND (reference sequence). The CDR3 region has the DNA TGTGCCAGTACCTCCCAGGGGGCAGGTGGCTACACCTTC. This codes for CASTSQGAGGYTF.